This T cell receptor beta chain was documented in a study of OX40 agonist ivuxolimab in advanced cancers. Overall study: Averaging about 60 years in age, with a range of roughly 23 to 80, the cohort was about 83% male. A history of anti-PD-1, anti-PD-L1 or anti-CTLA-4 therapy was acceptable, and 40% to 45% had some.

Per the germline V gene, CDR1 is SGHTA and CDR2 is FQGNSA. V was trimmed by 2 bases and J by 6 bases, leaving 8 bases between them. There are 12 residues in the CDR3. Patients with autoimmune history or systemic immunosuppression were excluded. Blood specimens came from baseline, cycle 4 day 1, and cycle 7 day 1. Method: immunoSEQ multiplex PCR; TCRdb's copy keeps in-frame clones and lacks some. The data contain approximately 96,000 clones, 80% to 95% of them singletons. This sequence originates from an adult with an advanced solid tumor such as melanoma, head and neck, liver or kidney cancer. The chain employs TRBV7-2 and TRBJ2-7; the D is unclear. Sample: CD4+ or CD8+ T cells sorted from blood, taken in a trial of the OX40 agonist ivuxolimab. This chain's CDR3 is CASSLRPSEQYF. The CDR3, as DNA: TGTGCCAGCAGCTTAAGGCCTAGCGAGCAGTACTTC.